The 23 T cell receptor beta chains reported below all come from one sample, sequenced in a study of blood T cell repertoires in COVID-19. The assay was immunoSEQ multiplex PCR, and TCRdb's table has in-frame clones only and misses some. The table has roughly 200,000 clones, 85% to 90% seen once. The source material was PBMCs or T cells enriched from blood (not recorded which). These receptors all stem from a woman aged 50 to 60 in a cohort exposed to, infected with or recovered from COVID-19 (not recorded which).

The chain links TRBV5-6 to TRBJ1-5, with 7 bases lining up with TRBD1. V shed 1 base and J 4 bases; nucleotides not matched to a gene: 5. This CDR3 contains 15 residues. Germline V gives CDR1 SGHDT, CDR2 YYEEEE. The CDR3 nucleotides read TGTGCCAGCAGCTTGATCGGGACAGCTAATCAGCCCCAGCATTTT. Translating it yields CASSLIGTANQPQHF. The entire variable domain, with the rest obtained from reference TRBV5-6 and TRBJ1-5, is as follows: DAGVTQSPTHLIKTRGQQVTLRCSPKSGHDTVSWYQQALGQGPQFIFQYYEEEERQRGNFPDRFSGHQFPNYSSELNVNALLLGDSALYLCASSLIGTANQPQHFGDGTRLSIL.

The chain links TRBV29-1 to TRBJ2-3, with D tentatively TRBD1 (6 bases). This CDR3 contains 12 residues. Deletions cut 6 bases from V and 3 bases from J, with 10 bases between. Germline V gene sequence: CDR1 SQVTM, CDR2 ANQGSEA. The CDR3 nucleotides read TGCAGCGTCGAAACAGGGACAGATACGCAGTATTTT. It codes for CSVETGTDTQYF.

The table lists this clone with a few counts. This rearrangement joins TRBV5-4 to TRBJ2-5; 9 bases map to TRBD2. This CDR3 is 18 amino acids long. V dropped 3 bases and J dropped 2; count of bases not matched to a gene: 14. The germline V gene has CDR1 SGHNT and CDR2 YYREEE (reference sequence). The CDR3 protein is CASSSPRGGLLGQETQYF. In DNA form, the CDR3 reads TGTGCCAGCAGCTCGCCGCGGGGGGGACTGTTGGGACAAGAGACCCAGTACTTC.

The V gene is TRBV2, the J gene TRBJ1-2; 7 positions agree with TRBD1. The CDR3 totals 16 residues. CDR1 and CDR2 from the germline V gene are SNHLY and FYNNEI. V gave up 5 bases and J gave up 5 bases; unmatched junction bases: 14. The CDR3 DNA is TGTGCCAGCAGTCGACAGGGCCCTCCGGGGGGGTATGGCTACACCTTC. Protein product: CASSRQGPPGGYGYTF.

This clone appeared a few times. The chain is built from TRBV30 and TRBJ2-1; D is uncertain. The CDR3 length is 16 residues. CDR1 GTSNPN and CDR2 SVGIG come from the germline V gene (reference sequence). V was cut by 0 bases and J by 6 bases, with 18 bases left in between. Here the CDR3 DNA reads TGTGCCTGGAGTGTTAAATACATTGCCGGCGGCAATGAGCAGTTCTTC. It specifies CAWSVKYIAGGNEQFF. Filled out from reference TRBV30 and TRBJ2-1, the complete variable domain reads SQTIHQWPATLVQPVGSPLSLECTVEGTSNPNLYWYRQAAGRGLQLLFYSVGIGQISSEVPQNLSASRPQDRQFILSSKKLLLSDSGFYLCAWSVKYIAGGNEQFFGPGTRLTVL.

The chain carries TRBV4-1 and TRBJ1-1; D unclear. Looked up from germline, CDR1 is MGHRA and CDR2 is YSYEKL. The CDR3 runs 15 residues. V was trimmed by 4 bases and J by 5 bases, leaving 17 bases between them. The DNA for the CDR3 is TGCGCCAGCAGCCCGCCCCGACACGGAGGTACTGAAGCTTTCTTT. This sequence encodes CASSPPRHGGTEAFF.

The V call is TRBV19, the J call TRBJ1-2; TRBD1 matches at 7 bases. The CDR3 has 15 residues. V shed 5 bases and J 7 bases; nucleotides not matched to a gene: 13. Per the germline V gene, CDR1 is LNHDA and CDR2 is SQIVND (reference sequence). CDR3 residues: CASSVTGPLMGGYTF. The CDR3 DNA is TGTGCCAGTAGTGTGACAGGGCCGCTAATGGGTGGCTACACCTTC.

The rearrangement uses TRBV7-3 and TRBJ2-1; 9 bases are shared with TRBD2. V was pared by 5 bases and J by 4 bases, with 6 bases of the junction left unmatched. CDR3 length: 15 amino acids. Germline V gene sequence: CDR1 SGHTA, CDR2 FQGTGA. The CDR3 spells CASSVVSGGYNEQFF. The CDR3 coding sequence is TGTGCCAGCAGCGTCGTTAGCGGGGGTTACAATGAGCAGTTCTTC.

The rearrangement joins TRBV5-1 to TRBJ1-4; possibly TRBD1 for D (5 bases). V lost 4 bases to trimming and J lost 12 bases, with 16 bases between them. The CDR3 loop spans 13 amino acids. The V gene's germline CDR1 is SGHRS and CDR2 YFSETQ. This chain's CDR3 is CASSLTGDSELFF. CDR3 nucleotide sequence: TGCGCCAGCAGCCTGACGGGAGACAGTGAACTGTTTTTT. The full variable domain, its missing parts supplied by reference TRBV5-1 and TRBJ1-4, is KAGVTQTPRYLIKTRGQQVTLSCSPISGHRSVSWYQQTPGQGLQFLFEYFSETQRNKGNFPGRFSGRQFSNSRSEMNVSTLELGDSALYLCASSLTGDSELFFGSGTQLSVL.

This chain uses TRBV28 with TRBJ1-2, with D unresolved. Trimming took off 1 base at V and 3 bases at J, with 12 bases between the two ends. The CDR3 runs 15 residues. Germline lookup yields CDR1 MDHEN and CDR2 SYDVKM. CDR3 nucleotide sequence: TGTGCCAGCAGTTTATATGTCAGTTCGTACTATGGCTACACCTTC. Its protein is CASSLYVSSYYGYTF.

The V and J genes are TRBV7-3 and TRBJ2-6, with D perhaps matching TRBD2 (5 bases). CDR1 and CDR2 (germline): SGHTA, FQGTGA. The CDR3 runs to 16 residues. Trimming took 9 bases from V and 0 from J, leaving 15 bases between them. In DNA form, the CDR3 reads TGTGCCAGTCGGGCGGGCGGAAGCTCTGGGGCCAACGTCCTGACTTTC. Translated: CASRAGGSSGANVLTF.

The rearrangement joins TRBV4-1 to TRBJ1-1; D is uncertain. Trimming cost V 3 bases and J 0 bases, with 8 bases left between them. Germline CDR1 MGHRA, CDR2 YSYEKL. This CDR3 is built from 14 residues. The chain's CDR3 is CASSHSGMNTEAFF. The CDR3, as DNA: TGCGCCAGCAGCCATTCAGGAATGAACACTGAAGCTTTCTTT.

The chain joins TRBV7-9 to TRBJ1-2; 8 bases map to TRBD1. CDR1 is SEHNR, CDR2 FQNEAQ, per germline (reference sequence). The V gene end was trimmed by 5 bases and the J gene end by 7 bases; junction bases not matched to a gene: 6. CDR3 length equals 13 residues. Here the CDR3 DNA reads TGTGCCAGCAGCGCCCAGGGGGCTGGTGGCTACACCTTC. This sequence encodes CASSAQGAGGYTF.

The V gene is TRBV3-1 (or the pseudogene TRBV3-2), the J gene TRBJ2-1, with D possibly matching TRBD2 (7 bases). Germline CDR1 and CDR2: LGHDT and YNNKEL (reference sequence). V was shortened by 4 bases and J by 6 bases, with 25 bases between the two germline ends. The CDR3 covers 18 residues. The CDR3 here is CASSRLLGGAVISNEQFF. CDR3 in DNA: TGTGCCAGCAGCCGCCTTCTTGGGGGGGCAGTAATTTCCAATGAGCAGTTCTTC.

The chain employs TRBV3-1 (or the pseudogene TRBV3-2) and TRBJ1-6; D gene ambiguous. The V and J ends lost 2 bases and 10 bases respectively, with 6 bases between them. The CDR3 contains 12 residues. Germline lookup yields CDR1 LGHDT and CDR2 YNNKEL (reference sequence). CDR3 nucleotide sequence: TGTGCCAGCAGCCAACGAGAGTCACCCCTCCACTTT. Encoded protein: CASSQRESPLHF.

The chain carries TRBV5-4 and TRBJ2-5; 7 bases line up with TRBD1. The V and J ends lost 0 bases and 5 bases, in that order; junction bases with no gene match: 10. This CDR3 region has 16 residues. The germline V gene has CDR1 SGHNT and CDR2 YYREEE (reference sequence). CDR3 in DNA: TGTGCCAGCAGCTTGGGAGGGGGCCTGCGATTGGAGACCCAGTACTTC. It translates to CASSLGGGLRLETQYF.

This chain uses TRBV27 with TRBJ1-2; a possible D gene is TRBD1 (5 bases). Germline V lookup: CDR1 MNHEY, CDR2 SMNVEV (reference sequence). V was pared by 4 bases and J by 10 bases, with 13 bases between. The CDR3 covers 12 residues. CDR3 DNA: TGTGCCAGCAGTTCCTTGGGGGGGGTCTACACCTTC. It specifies CASSSLGGVYTF.

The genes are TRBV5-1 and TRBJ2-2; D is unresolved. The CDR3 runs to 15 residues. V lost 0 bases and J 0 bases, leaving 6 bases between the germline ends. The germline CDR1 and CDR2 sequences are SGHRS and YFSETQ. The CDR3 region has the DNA TGCGCCAGCAGCTTGGGGGCAACGAACACCGGGGAGCTGTTTTTT. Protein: CASSLGATNTGELFF.

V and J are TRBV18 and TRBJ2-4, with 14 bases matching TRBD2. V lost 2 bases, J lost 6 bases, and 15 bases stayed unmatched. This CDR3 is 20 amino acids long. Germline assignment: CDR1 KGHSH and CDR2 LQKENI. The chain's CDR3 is CASSPFGTSGGTLWGNIQYF. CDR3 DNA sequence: TGTGCCAGCTCACCATTCGGGACTAGCGGGGGTACCCTATGGGGAAACATTCAGTACTTC. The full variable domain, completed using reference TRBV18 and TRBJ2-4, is NAGVMQNPRHLVRRRGQEARLRCSPMKGHSHVYWYRQLPEEGLKFMVYLQKENIIDESGMPKERFSAEFPKEGPSILRIQQVVRGDSAAYFCASSPFGTSGGTLWGNIQYFGAGTRLSVL.

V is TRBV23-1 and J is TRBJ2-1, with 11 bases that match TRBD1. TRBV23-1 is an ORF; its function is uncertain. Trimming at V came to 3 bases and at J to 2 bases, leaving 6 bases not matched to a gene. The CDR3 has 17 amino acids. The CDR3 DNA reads TGCGCCAGCAGTCACCCGGACAGGGGGCTTACCTACAATGAGCAGTTCTTC. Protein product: CASSHPDRGLTYNEQFF.

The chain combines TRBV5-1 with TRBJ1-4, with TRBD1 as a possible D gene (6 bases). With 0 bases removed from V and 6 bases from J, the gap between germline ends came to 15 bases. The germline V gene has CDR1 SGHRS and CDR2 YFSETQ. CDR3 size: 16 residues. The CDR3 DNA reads TGCGCCAGCAGCTTGGCCCCAGGGGCGCGGTATGAAAAACTGTTTTTT. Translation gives CASSLAPGARYEKLFF.

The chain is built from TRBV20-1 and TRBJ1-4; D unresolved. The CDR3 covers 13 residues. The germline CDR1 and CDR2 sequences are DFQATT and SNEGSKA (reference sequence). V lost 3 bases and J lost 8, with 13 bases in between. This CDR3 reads CSASSGKNEKLFF. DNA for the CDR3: TGCAGTGCTAGTTCGGGGAAAAACGAAAAACTGTTTTTT.

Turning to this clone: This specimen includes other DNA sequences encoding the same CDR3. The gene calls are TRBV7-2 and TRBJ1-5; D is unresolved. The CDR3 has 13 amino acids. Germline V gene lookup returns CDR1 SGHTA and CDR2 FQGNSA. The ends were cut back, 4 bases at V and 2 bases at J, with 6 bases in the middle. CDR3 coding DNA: TGTGCCAGCAGCTCGCAGGGCAATCAGCCCCAGCATTTT. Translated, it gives CASSSQGNQPQHF.